What follows are 8 T cell receptor beta chains derived from one specimen sequenced in a study of T cells expressing NK-cell markers. TCRdb re-called the 5' RACE reads and shows each CDR3 protein once, DNA omitted. The sample table includes almost 450,000 distinct CDR3 sequences. Material for sequencing was blood T cells: a sorted CD56 or NKG2C T cell subset, CD4+ or CD8+ T cells, or bulk PBMC T cells (not recorded which). The receptor source for this set is a woman aged 18 to 75 in good health.

This chain uses TRBV12-3 or TRBV12-4 with TRBJ2-7. This CDR3 contains 13 residues. CDR3 sequence: CASSFGSAYEQYF.

The chain uses TRBV12-3 or TRBV12-4 and TRBJ1-6; the TCRdb call, TRBD1, lacks DNA for checking. The CDR3 spans 16 residues. The CDR3 region is CASSPRRSSYNSPLHF.

The V call is TRBV28, the J call TRBJ2-1; the TCRdb call, TRBD1, lacks DNA for checking. Per the germline V gene, CDR1 is MDHEN and CDR2 is SYDVKM. The CDR3 consists of 14 residues. The CDR3: CAIKGGQLLNEQFF.

The rearrangement joins TRBV25-1 to TRBJ2-1; no DNA is available, so the TRBD1 call from TCRdb remains unchecked. The CDR3 is 16 residues long. Germline V CDR1 and CDR2: MGHDK, SYGVNS. The CDR3 sequence is CASSEPRGLVGNEQFF. Full variable domain (remainder filled in from reference TRBV25-1 and TRBJ2-1): EADIYQTPRYLVIGTGKKITLECSQTMGHDKMYWYQQDPGMELHLIHYSYGVNSTEKGDLSSESTVSRIRTEHFPLTLESARPSHTSQYLCASSEPRGLVGNEQFFGPGTRLTVL.

This chain links TRBV12-3 or TRBV12-4 with TRBJ2-2; there is no DNA to check the TCRdb D call of TRBD1. The CDR3 has 15 residues. CDR3 residues: CASSFATGHTGELFF.

The rearrangement joins TRBV20-1 to TRBJ2-7; absent DNA, TCRdb's TRBD1 call cannot be checked. Germline loops: CDR1 DFQATT, CDR2 SNEGSKA (reference sequence). This CDR3 comprises 14 residues. The CDR3 reads CSAPGYRGNYEQYF.

The CDR3 here is CASSSLAGESDTQYF. The gene calls are TRBV7-9 and TRBJ2-3; TCRdb proposes TRBD2, but this gene call is untestable without DNA. The germline V gene has CDR1 SEHNR and CDR2 FQNEAQ (reference sequence). This CDR3 contains 15 residues.

V gene TRBV11-1 combines with J gene TRBJ2-2; with no DNA, the TCRdb D assignment of TRBD1 cannot be verified. CDR3 length: 16 amino acids. Germline loops: CDR1 SGHAT, CDR2 FQDESV (reference sequence). CDR3 region: CASSPSGDRYTGELFF.